This TCR beta chain was sequenced during a study of blood T cell repertoires in COVID-19. TCRdb's table, derived via immunoSEQ multiplex PCR, lists solely in-frame clones and lacks some. The sample lists about 170,000 clones, over 80% occurring once. The germline gives CDR1 SEHNR, CDR2 FQNEAQ (reference sequence). This CDR3 is built from 14 residues. Trimming removed 5 bases at V and 5 bases at J, with 12 bases between. The V call is TRBV7-9, the J call TRBJ2-2; D may be TRBD1 (5 bases). The specimen was peripheral blood. This receptor was identified in a woman in her 70s with acute or convalescent COVID-19. As DNA, the CDR3 is TGTGCCAGCAGCCCTCACGCAGGGACCGGGGAGCTGTTTTTT. Its translation: CASSPHAGTGELFF.